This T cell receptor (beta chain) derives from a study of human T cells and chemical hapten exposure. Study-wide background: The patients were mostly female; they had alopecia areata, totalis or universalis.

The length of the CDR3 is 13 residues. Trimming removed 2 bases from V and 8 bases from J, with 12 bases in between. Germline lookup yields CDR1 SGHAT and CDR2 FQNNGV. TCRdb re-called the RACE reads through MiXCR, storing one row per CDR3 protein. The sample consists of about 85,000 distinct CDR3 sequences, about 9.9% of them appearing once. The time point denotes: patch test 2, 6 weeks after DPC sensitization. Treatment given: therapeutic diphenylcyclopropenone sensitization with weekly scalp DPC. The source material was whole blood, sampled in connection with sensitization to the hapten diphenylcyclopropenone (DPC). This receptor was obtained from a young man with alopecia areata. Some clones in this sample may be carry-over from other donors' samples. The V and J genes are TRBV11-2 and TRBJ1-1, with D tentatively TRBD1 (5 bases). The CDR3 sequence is CASSLNRGLEAFF. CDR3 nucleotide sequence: TGTGCCAGCAGCTTAAACCGGGGACTCGAAGCTTTCTTT.